This entry features one TCR beta chain sequence. Antigen unknown. The sample belongs to a study of T cell repertoires in cytomegalovirus infection. Study findings and constraints: Ex vivo, HLA-C-restricted CMV-specific TCR beta clonotypes prevailed over the rest of the response.

Germline V gene sequence: CDR1 LNHDA, CDR2 SQIVND (reference sequence). V shed 6 bases and J shed 8 bases, with 13 bases lying between them. CDR3 length: 12 amino acids. From the reads, TCRdb called clonotypes with MiXCR, one entry per CDR3 protein. The table lists approximately 130,000 distinct CDR3 sequences, 8% to 9% of them singletons, with 10% in the top ten. This TCR derives from a human donor in good health (CMV status not recorded). Some clones in this sample may be carry-over from other donors' samples. Sequencing was performed on PBMCs. V and J are TRBV19 and TRBJ1-2; D is undetermined. The CDR3 loop is CASRDTSEGYTF. CDR3 nucleotide sequence: TGTGCCAGTAGGGATACTTCGGAGGGCTACACCTTC.